This paragraph reports one T cell receptor beta chain. It lacks a known antigen. No much larger clonotype is one base removed from it; base qualities were not supplied. Spanning cysteine to phenylalanine, the CDR3 consists of 13 amino acids. CDR3 DNA only is kept here, 39 bases in frame from base 1. Unmatched junction bases come to 5, with V trimmed by 7 bases and J by 2 bases. The library came from PCR. TCRdb records Illumina HiSeq 2500 as the sequencer. TCR library preparation used molecular barcoding, with unique molecular identifiers applied to normalize quantification of the TCRbeta repertoire. TCRdb cleaned the public reads at Q25 with fastp, built clones with MiXCR and kept in-frame beta chains. Under each unique CDR3 protein, matching rows form one entry showing the most common genes and DNA. This sample comprises some 520,000 distinct CDR3 sequences, approximately 32% of them detected only once. The ten largest clones represent more than 2% of the sample.

The sample comes from a study of T-cell reconstitution after alpha-beta-depleted transplantation in children (dated by TCRdb to about 2016). For context, the study as a whole: The study quantitatively tracked T-cell immune reconstitution after TCRalphabeta/CD19-depleted allogeneic hematopoietic cell transplantation in children using TCR repertoire profiling.

The chain links TRBV12-3 or TRBV12-4 with TRBJ2-7; the central 7 bases match TRBD2. Here the sequenced sample was PBMCs from the stem cell graft donor, taken from the stem cell graft. The sequence derives from a human donor who donated a stem cell graft to a child with aplastic anemia. This receptor carries the CDR3 CASKLAVPYEQYF. The DNA reads TGTGCCAGCAAGCTAGCGGTCCCCTACGAGCAGTACTTC.